A single sample gave rise to the 9 T cell receptor beta chains below, sequenced in a study of T cell clonotyping in hematopoietic cell transplantation. TCRdb's copy holds only in-frame clones and misses some; the assay was immunoSEQ multiplex PCR. The sample yields fewer than 15,000 clones, approximately 88% seen once. Noted time point: recipient sample about 28 days before transplant, after cytoreduction. The source material was peripheral blood mononuclear cells, sampled before stem cell transplant. These receptors originate from a man between 60 and 75 years old with acute myeloid leukemia. Some clones in this sample may be carry-over from other donors' samples.

This clone was counted once. The chain uses TRBV14 and TRBJ2-3; D remains unclear. From germline, CDR1 is SGHDN and CDR2 FVKESK. The CDR3 extends over 15 amino acids. With 1 base removed from V and 2 bases from J, the gap between germline ends came to 10 bases. The CDR3 sequence: CASSQGRALTDTQYF. The CDR3 bases are TGTGCCAGCAGCCAAGGAAGAGCTCTCACAGATACGCAGTATTTT.

The V and J genes are TRBV27 and TRBJ1-6; D ambiguous. The CDR3 runs to 16 residues. V gave up 3 bases and J gave up 8 bases, with 17 bases separating them. Per the germline V gene, CDR1 is MNHEY and CDR2 is SMNVEV (reference sequence). CDR3 DNA sequence: TGTGCCAGCAGTTTGGTCCCCCCCCGGGGTCATTCACCCCTCCACTTT. Amino acids: CASSLVPPRGHSPLHF.

The chain links TRBV4-1 to TRBJ1-2, with 10 bases aligning to TRBD1. There are 15 residues in the CDR3. Losses at the gene ends were 4 bases for V and 8 bases for J; bases not matched to a gene: 10. In germline, CDR1 is MGHRA, CDR2 YSYEKL. Written as DNA, the CDR3 is TGCGCCAGCAGCCCTCCGGGCAGGACAGGGGGAGGCTACACCTTC. Translated, it gives CASSPPGRTGGGYTF.

The chain employs TRBV12-5 and TRBJ2-3; 7 positions match TRBD1. Germline lookup yields CDR1 LGHNT and CDR2 FRNRAP. CDR3 length equals 14 residues. The V and J ends lost 1 base and 6 bases, in that order; junction bases with no gene match: 4. CDR3 sequence reads: CASGLGARGDTQYF. The DNA of the CDR3 is TGTGCTAGTGGTTTGGGGGCCAGGGGGGATACGCAGTATTTT.

The genes are TRBV7-6 and TRBJ2-7; weak D call: TRBD1 (6 bases). The CDR3 consists of 14 residues. V was clipped by 1 base and J by 5 bases, with 12 bases between them. Germline lookup yields CDR1 SGHVS and CDR2 FNYEAQ. The CDR3 DNA reads TGTGCCAGCAGCTTAGTTGGGGGCGCGGACGAGCAGTACTTC. This translates into CASSLVGGADEQYF. Full variable domain (remainder filled in from reference TRBV7-6 and TRBJ2-7): GAGVSQSPRYKVTKRGQDVALRCDPISGHVSLYWYRQALGQGPEFLTYFNYEAQQDKSGLPNDRFSAERPEGSISTLTIQRTEQRDSAMYRCASSLVGGADEQYFGPGTRLTVT.

V and J are TRBV2 and TRBJ1-6; possible D gene TRBD1, 5 bases. V was pared by 4 bases and J by 10 bases, with 8 bases between. Per germline, CDR1 SNHLY and CDR2 FYNNEI. CDR3 length: 12 amino acids. The CDR3, as DNA: TGTGCCAGCAGTGGGGGGGGGTCACCCCTCCACTTT. This translates into CASSGGGSPLHF. The full variable domain, in which reference TRBV2 and TRBJ1-6 provide the parts outside the CDR3, is EPEVTQTPSHQVTQMGQEVILRCVPISNHLYFYWYRQILGQKVEFLVSFYNNEISEKSEIFDDQFSVERPDGSNFTLKIRSTKLEDSAMYFCASSGGGSPLHFGNGTRLTVT.

The V call is TRBV19, the J call TRBJ1-6, with 9 bases aligning to TRBD1. Looked up from germline, CDR1 is LNHDA and CDR2 is SQIVND (reference sequence). The J segment lost 7 bases and the V segment lost 9 bases, leaving 10 bases of the junction unmatched. The CDR3 is 15 amino acids. The CDR3 sequence: CASTISGTGNSPLHF. Here the CDR3 DNA reads TGTGCCAGCACGATATCCGGGACAGGGAATTCACCCCTCCACTTT.

The chain combines TRBV5-1 with TRBJ2-3; D is ambiguous. Germline V gene sequence: CDR1 SGHRS, CDR2 YFSETQ. With 0 bases removed from V and 1 base from J, the gap between germline ends came to 3 bases. The CDR3 is 13 residues long. CDR3: CASSLVGTDTQYF. In DNA, the CDR3 is TGCGCCAGCAGCTTGGTGGGCACAGATACGCAGTATTTT.

This clone was detected once. This chain's CDR3 is CASSLERVETQYF. The CDR3 coding sequence is TGTGCCAGCAGCTTAGAACGTGTAGAGACCCAGTACTTC. This chain links TRBV7-2 with TRBJ2-5; D gene unclear. Germline lookup yields CDR1 SGHTA and CDR2 FQGNSA. V shed 1 base and J shed 4 bases, with 7 bases lying between them. CDR3 length equals 13 residues.